The entry that follows covers one T cell receptor (beta chain) sequence. These data are taken from a study of cytomegalovirus exposure and HLA in healthy donors. Background on the study: An early release of data contained approximately 85 million unique TCRs, which came from HLA-typed donors.

There are 15 residues in the CDR3. V was clipped by 0 bases and J by 2 bases, with 10 bases between them. CDR1 SGHNT and CDR2 YYREEE come from the germline V gene (reference sequence). Both 60 Vbeta primers and 13 Jbeta primers went into the PCR. The assay was immunoSEQ multiplex PCR, and TCRdb's table has in-frame clones only and misses some. Of 90,000 to 140,000 clones listed, approximately 82% are singletons. The chain is built from TRBV5-4 and TRBJ2-3; D might be TRBD1 (5 bases). The origin of this receptor is a man aged 35-49 years in good health and CMV-seropositive. The material sequenced was PBMCs. CDR3 region: CASSLAGLHTDTQYF. CDR3 bases: TGTGCCAGCAGCTTGGCAGGGTTACACACAGATACGCAGTATTTT.